The T cell receptor (beta chain) under discussion was sequenced for a study of T cells in Graves' hyperthyroidism and ophthalmopathy. Study-wide context: At the time of initial diagnosis and before any treatment, peripheral blood was collected. General study points: The model identified upcoming ophthalmopathy a median roughly 6 months ahead of onset. Most clonotypes expanded in thyroid above 0.001 were likewise present in blood.

As regards this clonotype: Its antigen is undetermined.

Using RNA transcripts as the source, TCR beta CDR3 regions were amplified. RT-PCR in the first round (using the HTBI primer set) targeted the TCR CDR3. MiXCR, run by TCRdb on the multiplex PCR reads, gives a single entry per CDR3 protein. The table lists roughly 420,000 distinct CDR3 sequences, less than 20% of them singletons, with approximately 14% in the top ten. The diagnostic basis comprised clinical symptoms, serum thyroxine and TRAb, thyroid ultrasound and orbital computed tomography. In germline, CDR1 is DFQATT, CDR2 SNEGSKA (reference sequence). The CDR3 runs 17 residues. The J segment lost 4 bases and the V segment lost 6 bases, leaving 13 bases of the junction unmatched.

The chain uses TRBV20-1 and TRBJ2-2; 11 bases map to TRBD2. The receptor was derived from a woman under 30 with Graves' hyperthyroidism. Sequencing was carried out using blood. The CDR3 DNA reads TGCAGTGCGGCCTCTGATACTAGCGGGAGCCTCACCGGGGAGCTGTTTTTT. Translating gives CSAASDTSGSLTGELFF.